This T cell receptor (beta chain) comes out of a study of T cell repertoires in cytomegalovirus infection. Study background: Based on public TCR beta signatures, there were indications of CMV infection and of a matching HLA type. Notes on the study in general: Based on cumulative public TCR beta family frequency, carriers of CMV plus the relevant HLA were identified. In two of eight donors, the top clonotype was HLA-C-restricted CMV-specific.

This clonotype has only a few counts. Its target is unknown. Via MiXCR, TCRdb re-called the reads, giving one row per CDR3 protein. The table has around 530,000 distinct CDR3 sequences, about a quarter seen once; the top ten hold roughly 13%. The receptor was isolated from a human donor in good health (CMV status not recorded). Some clones in this sample may be carry-over from other donors' samples. The sequencing sample was made of PBMCs.

As DNA, the CDR3 is TGTGCCAGCAGACTACCGGGAGGTCCTACAGATACGCAGTATTTT. This translates into CASRLPGGPTDTQYF. The chain employs TRBV11-2 and TRBJ2-3; TRBD2 matches 7 bases. Germline CDR1 and CDR2: SGHAT and FQNNGV. The length of the CDR3 is 15 residues. With 6 bases clipped from V and 3 bases from J, the junction kept 9 bases outside the gene matches.